This TCR beta chain came from a study of PD-1 blockade in classical Hodgkin lymphoma. Using immunoSEQ multiplex PCR, the repertoire was profiled, and TCRdb retains in-frame clones only, with some absent. The sample lists roughly 60,000 clones, roughly 92% occurring once. Sample time point: cycle 4 day 1 (C4D1), after five to seven weeks of nivolumab. Relapse was seen in all patients after autologous stem cell transplantation, and brentuximab vedotin exposure was variable. With regard to this clone: Its antigen is still unknown.

The germline gives CDR1 SQVTM, CDR2 ANQGSEA. The CDR3 totals 14 residues. V shed 6 bases, J shed 0 bases, and the junction held 4 bases outside the gene matches. General study findings and limits: What drove the repertoire differences, possibly disease activity or prior therapy, has not been defined. Diversity in CD4+ TCRs, unlike that measured in CD8+ TCRs, had risen significantly by C4D1. The diversity seen at baseline in complete responders resembled that of newly diagnosed patients.

The sequence was obtained from a human donor with classical Hodgkin lymphoma. Material: peripheral blood mononuclear cells (PBMCs), obtained before the fourth cycle of nivolumab. This chain connects TRBV29-1 to TRBJ2-1; 8 bases are shared with TRBD2. The CDR3 region is CSVRREVSYNEQFF. The CDR3 nucleotides are TGCAGCGTGCGGCGGGAGGTCTCCTACAATGAGCAGTTCTTC.